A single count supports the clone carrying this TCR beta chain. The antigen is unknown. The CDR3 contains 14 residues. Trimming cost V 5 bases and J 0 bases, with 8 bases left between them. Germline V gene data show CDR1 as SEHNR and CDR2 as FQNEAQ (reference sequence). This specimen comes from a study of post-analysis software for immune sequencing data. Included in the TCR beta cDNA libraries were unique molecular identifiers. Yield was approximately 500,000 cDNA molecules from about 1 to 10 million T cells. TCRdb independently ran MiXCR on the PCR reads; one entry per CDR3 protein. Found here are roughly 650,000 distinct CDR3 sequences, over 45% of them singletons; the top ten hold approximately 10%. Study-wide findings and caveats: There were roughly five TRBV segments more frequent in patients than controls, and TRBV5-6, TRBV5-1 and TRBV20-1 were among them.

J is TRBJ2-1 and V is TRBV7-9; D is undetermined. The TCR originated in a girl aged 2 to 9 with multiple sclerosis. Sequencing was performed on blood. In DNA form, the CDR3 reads TGTGCCAGCAGCGCGGTGAGCTCCTACAATGAGCAGTTCTTC. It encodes CASSAVSSYNEQFF.